This T cell receptor beta chain was captured by sequencing in a study of blood T cell repertoires in COVID-19. The CDR3 is made up of 15 amino acids. The V gene's germline CDR1 is SNHLY and CDR2 FYNNEI. V was pared by 4 bases and J by 2 bases, with 6 bases of the junction left unmatched. Seattle researchers signed up patients amid active infection and tracked them longitudinally. Profiled with immunoSEQ multiplex PCR; TCRdb holds only in-frame clones, not every one. The data hold fewer than 450,000 clones, with approximately 88% observed a single time. The sample consisted of peripheral blood. The chain joins TRBV2 to TRBJ2-7, with 9 bases lining up with TRBD2. This receptor was taken from a woman aged 50 to 65 with COVID-19, enrolled during active disease. CDR3 amino acids: CASSAWASGAYEQYF. In nucleotides, the CDR3 is TGTGCCAGCAGTGCCTGGGCTAGCGGGGCCTACGAGCAGTACTTC.